The rows below give T cell receptor beta chains drawn from one sample of a study of CD8 T cells in Susac syndrome. TCRdb passed the immunoSEQ multiplex PCR reads through MiXCR, listing each CDR3 protein once. The sample includes 55,000 to 75,000 distinct CDR3 sequences, roughly 93% of them seen just once. The sequencing input was CD4+ T cells from PBMCs. Every receptor here comes from a human donor with Susac syndrome. Both conserved end residues are part of each CDR3. Fields, in order: clone size, V gene, J gene, D gene, CDR3 DNA, CDR3 protein. The D gene is left open where the match is weak. Clone size is stated in some rows and not others, as once, few, many or a class when expanded.

abundance: -
v_gene: TRBV28
j_gene: TRBJ1-2
d_gene: TRBD1
CDR3nt: TGTGCCAGCAGTTTGGGAGGGGGCGATGGCTACACCTTC
CDR3aa: CASSLGGGDGYTF

abundance: -
v_gene: TRBV29-1
j_gene: TRBJ2-3
d_gene: -
CDR3nt: TGCAGCGTTGTCGGCGATAGAACAGATACGCAGTATTTT
CDR3aa: CSVVGDRTDTQYF

abundance: -
v_gene: TRBV12-3/TRBV12-4
j_gene: TRBJ2-5
d_gene: -
CDR3nt: TGTGCCAGCAGTGCACCATATGGCCAAGAGACCCAGTACTTC
CDR3aa: CASSAPYGQETQYF

abundance: few
v_gene: TRBV30
j_gene: TRBJ2-1
d_gene: -
CDR3nt: TGTGCCTGGAGGATGTACAATGAGCAGTTCTTC
CDR3aa: CAWRMYNEQFF

abundance: -
v_gene: TRBV5-1
j_gene: TRBJ1-1
d_gene: -
CDR3nt: TGCGCCAGCAGCTTTGGGAAGAACACTGAAGCTTTCTTT
CDR3aa: CASSFGKNTEAFF

abundance: -
v_gene: TRBV28
j_gene: TRBJ2-1
d_gene: TRBD2
CDR3nt: TGTGCCAGCAGTTTAAGCGGGGGGGCCCACAATGAGCAGTTCTTC
CDR3aa: CASSLSGGAHNEQFF

abundance: -
v_gene: TRBV30
j_gene: TRBJ1-5
d_gene: TRBD1
CDR3nt: TGTGCCTGGAGTACCGGGACAGTCAATCAGCCCCAGCATTTT
CDR3aa: CAWSTGTVNQPQHF

abundance: once
v_gene: TRBV7-9
j_gene: TRBJ1-4
d_gene: -
CDR3nt: TGTGCCAGCAGCTTAGCGCTCGGCAGGGGTAATGAAAAACTGTTTTTT
CDR3aa: CASSLALGRGNEKLFF

abundance: -
v_gene: TRBV7-9
j_gene: TRBJ2-4
d_gene: -
CDR3nt: TGTGCCAGCAGCTCCGGGACCACCGGTTCCATTCAGTACTTC
CDR3aa: CASSSGTTGSIQYF

abundance: -
v_gene: TRBV4-2
j_gene: TRBJ2-3
d_gene: TRBD2
CDR3nt: TGTGCCAGCAGCCAAGCAGCGGGGGGCGGGGATACGCAGTATTTT
CDR3aa: CASSQAAGGGDTQYF

abundance: -
v_gene: TRBV30
j_gene: TRBJ1-5
d_gene: -
CDR3nt: TGTGCCTGGAGTGATAATAGCAATCAGCCCCAGCATTTT
CDR3aa: CAWSDNSNQPQHF

abundance: once
v_gene: TRBV29-1
j_gene: TRBJ2-4
d_gene: TRBD2
CDR3nt: TGCAGCGTTCTCCCGGAAAGAGCGGGGGACAAAAACATTCAGTACTTC
CDR3aa: CSVLPERAGDKNIQYF

abundance: -
v_gene: TRBV7-2
j_gene: TRBJ1-3
d_gene: -
CDR3nt: TGTGCCAGCAGCTGGGGCGAAGCTGGAAACACCATATATTTT
CDR3aa: CASSWGEAGNTIYF

abundance: -
v_gene: TRBV6-1
j_gene: TRBJ2-1
d_gene: -
CDR3nt: TGTGCCAGCAGTAACGGGGGAGCCGTTTTCTTC
CDR3aa: CASSNGGAVFF

abundance: -
v_gene: TRBV25-1
j_gene: TRBJ2-5
d_gene: TRBD1
CDR3nt: TGTGCCAGCAGCCCTAGCCTTGGACAGGCAGGAGAGACCCAGTACTTC
CDR3aa: CASSPSLGQAGETQYF

abundance: once
v_gene: TRBV4-2
j_gene: TRBJ1-4
d_gene: -
CDR3nt: TGTGCCAGCAGCCAAGTGGTGGCGGGTAATGAAAAACTGTTTTTT
CDR3aa: CASSQVVAGNEKLFF

abundance: -
v_gene: TRBV7-9
j_gene: TRBJ1-2
d_gene: -
CDR3nt: TGTGCCAGCAGCTTACTTCTAGGGGGCTACACCTTC
CDR3aa: CASSLLLGGYTF

abundance: -
v_gene: TRBV7-3
j_gene: TRBJ2-1
d_gene: -
CDR3nt: TGTGCCAGCAGCTTAAGTTCCGGACGGTACAATGAGCAGTTCTTC
CDR3aa: CASSLSSGRYNEQFF

abundance: few
v_gene: TRBV14
j_gene: TRBJ2-2
d_gene: -
CDR3nt: TGTGCCAGCAGCCAAGATTTAATCGGGGAGCTGTTTTTT
CDR3aa: CASSQDLIGELFF

abundance: -
v_gene: TRBV19
j_gene: TRBJ2-2
d_gene: -
CDR3nt: TGTGCCAGTAGTGGACTTAGAGGAACCGGGGAGCTGTTTTTT
CDR3aa: CASSGLRGTGELFF

abundance: -
v_gene: TRBV5-1
j_gene: TRBJ2-7
d_gene: TRBD2
CDR3nt: TGCGCCAGCACCCTGGGACTAGCGTCCTACGAGCAGTACTTC
CDR3aa: CASTLGLASYEQYF

abundance: -
v_gene: TRBV20-1
j_gene: TRBJ1-2
d_gene: -
CDR3nt: TGCAGTGCACATTCCAGGGCATTTAGAGGCTACACCTTC
CDR3aa: CSAHSRAFRGYTF

abundance: -
v_gene: TRBV18
j_gene: TRBJ1-4
d_gene: -
CDR3nt: TGTGCCAGCTCACCCCCAGGGACGGGTCCTAATGAAAAACTGTTTTTT
CDR3aa: CASSPPGTGPNEKLFF

abundance: once
v_gene: TRBV30
j_gene: TRBJ1-1
d_gene: -
CDR3nt: TGTGCCTGGAGTGTAGGCCCCTCCGGCACTGAAGCTTTCTTT
CDR3aa: CAWSVGPSGTEAFF

abundance: -
v_gene: TRBV11-2
j_gene: TRBJ1-5
d_gene: -
CDR3nt: TGTGCCAGCAGCTTAGAAAGTTCCGATCAGCCCCAGCATTTT
CDR3aa: CASSLESSDQPQHF

abundance: -
v_gene: TRBV4-1
j_gene: TRBJ2-1
d_gene: TRBD2
CDR3nt: TGCGCCAGCAGCCAAGCCAACTTCTTGGGACTAGCTTTCAATGAGCAGTTCTTC
CDR3aa: CASSQANFLGLAFNEQFF

abundance: -
v_gene: TRBV7-2
j_gene: TRBJ2-1
d_gene: TRBD1
CDR3nt: TGTGCCAGCAGCCTCACAGGGGGCCACTACAATGAGCAGTTCTTC
CDR3aa: CASSLTGGHYNEQFF

abundance: -
v_gene: TRBV30
j_gene: TRBJ1-2
d_gene: -
CDR3nt: TGTGCCTGGAGTGTACAAGCTGGGGAACTCTATGGCTACACCTTC
CDR3aa: CAWSVQAGELYGYTF

abundance: -
v_gene: TRBV5-5
j_gene: TRBJ2-3
d_gene: -
CDR3nt: TGTGCCAGCAGCTTGGAGTGGGGATCAGATACGCAGTATTTT
CDR3aa: CASSLEWGSDTQYF

abundance: few
v_gene: TRBV20-1
j_gene: TRBJ1-3
d_gene: -
CDR3nt: TGCAGTGCTAGCAGGGACTCTGGAAACACCATATATTTT
CDR3aa: CSASRDSGNTIYF

abundance: -
v_gene: TRBV5-1
j_gene: TRBJ2-3
d_gene: -
CDR3nt: TGCGCCAGCAGTGGGTGGGCCGATACGCAGTATTTT
CDR3aa: CASSGWADTQYF

abundance: -
v_gene: TRBV3-1
j_gene: TRBJ1-5
d_gene: -
CDR3nt: TGTGCCAGCAGCCAAGATAAGGGTTTGAGCAATCAGCCCCAGCATTTT
CDR3aa: CASSQDKGLSNQPQHF

abundance: -
v_gene: TRBV5-1
j_gene: TRBJ2-7
d_gene: -
CDR3nt: TGCGCCAGCAGCTTGGCCGACCCCTACGAGCAGTACTTC
CDR3aa: CASSLADPYEQYF

abundance: -
v_gene: TRBV7-9
j_gene: TRBJ2-1
d_gene: -
CDR3nt: TGTGCCAGCAGCAGAGTTCCGAAGGTCTACAATGAGCAGTTCTTC
CDR3aa: CASSRVPKVYNEQFF

abundance: -
v_gene: TRBV27
j_gene: TRBJ1-2
d_gene: -
CDR3nt: TGTGCCAGCAGTCCCCGCCAGGGGACGGGTGATGGCTACACCTTC
CDR3aa: CASSPRQGTGDGYTF

abundance: -
v_gene: TRBV9
j_gene: TRBJ1-2
d_gene: -
CDR3nt: TGTGCCAGCAGTACCACCTTGGACTACACCTTC
CDR3aa: CASSTTLDYTF

abundance: -
v_gene: TRBV4-2
j_gene: TRBJ2-3
d_gene: -
CDR3nt: TGTGCCAGCAGCCAAGATTCTTCAGAGGTGCAGTATTTT
CDR3aa: CASSQDSSEVQYF

abundance: -
v_gene: TRBV30
j_gene: TRBJ1-5
d_gene: -
CDR3nt: TGTGCCTGGGGAGGCGGGAGCAATCAGCCCCAGCATTTT
CDR3aa: CAWGGGSNQPQHF

abundance: -
v_gene: TRBV20-1
j_gene: TRBJ1-6
d_gene: -
CDR3nt: TGCAGTGCTAGGGGCAGGGAGGCATCACCCCTCCACTTT
CDR3aa: CSARGREASPLHF

abundance: -
v_gene: TRBV13
j_gene: TRBJ2-5
d_gene: TRBD1
CDR3nt: TGTGCCAGCAGCCAAGGGACAGGGTCTAACCAAGAGACCCAGTACTTC
CDR3aa: CASSQGTGSNQETQYF

abundance: few
v_gene: TRBV29-1
j_gene: TRBJ2-7
d_gene: -
CDR3nt: TGCAGCGTTGTACTTTTTGAGTACGAGCAGTACTTC
CDR3aa: CSVVLFEYEQYF

abundance: -
v_gene: TRBV24-1
j_gene: TRBJ1-2
d_gene: TRBD1
CDR3nt: TGTGCCACCAGTACAGGGGGCTGGGACTATGGCTACACCTTC
CDR3aa: CATSTGGWDYGYTF

abundance: -
v_gene: TRBV12-3/TRBV12-4
j_gene: TRBJ2-2
d_gene: TRBD1
CDR3nt: TGTGCCAGCAGACCTTCTCCGGGACAGGGGGCGAAGGGAAACACCGGGGAGCTGTTTTTT
CDR3aa: CASRPSPGQGAKGNTGELFF

abundance: few
v_gene: TRBV28
j_gene: TRBJ1-1
d_gene: -
CDR3nt: TGTGCCAGCAGTTTCCTAGACGTAGAAGCTTTCTTT
CDR3aa: CASSFLDVEAFF

abundance: -
v_gene: TRBV29-1
j_gene: TRBJ2-7
d_gene: -
CDR3nt: TGCAGCGTCGGGAGGACAGGGTCAGAGCAGTACTTC
CDR3aa: CSVGRTGSEQYF

abundance: -
v_gene: TRBV6-2/TRBV6-3
j_gene: TRBJ2-7
d_gene: TRBD1
CDR3nt: TGTGCCAGTTCTTGGGACAGGGGGACCTACGAGCAGTACTTC
CDR3aa: CASSWDRGTYEQYF

abundance: -
v_gene: TRBV15
j_gene: TRBJ2-7
d_gene: -
CDR3nt: TGTGCCACCAGCAGACCCCACTACGAGCAGTACTTC
CDR3aa: CATSRPHYEQYF

abundance: -
v_gene: TRBV10-3
j_gene: TRBJ2-5
d_gene: TRBD2
CDR3nt: TGTGCCACCCAGGGAGCGGGGGCCTTCTTTCAAGAGACCCAGTACTTC
CDR3aa: CATQGAGAFFQETQYF

abundance: -
v_gene: TRBV15
j_gene: TRBJ1-2
d_gene: TRBD1
CDR3nt: TGTGCCACCAGCAGAGATCGGCAGGGGGCGGGAGGCTACACCTTC
CDR3aa: CATSRDRQGAGGYTF

abundance: -
v_gene: TRBV28
j_gene: TRBJ2-7
d_gene: TRBD1
CDR3nt: TGTGCCAGCAGTTCAGGGGGCGTACGCGAGCAGTACTTC
CDR3aa: CASSSGGVREQYF

abundance: once
v_gene: TRBV7-9
j_gene: TRBJ1-5
d_gene: TRBD1
CDR3nt: TGTGCCAGTTCACAGGGGGGTAATAGCAATCAGCCCCAGCATTTT
CDR3aa: CASSQGGNSNQPQHF

abundance: -
v_gene: TRBV9
j_gene: TRBJ1-1
d_gene: -
CDR3nt: TGTGCCAGCAGCCTCACCCACGGAACTGAAGCTTTCTTT
CDR3aa: CASSLTHGTEAFF

abundance: -
v_gene: TRBV28
j_gene: TRBJ2-1
d_gene: -
CDR3nt: TGTGCCAGCAGTTTGTGGCGGGCCTCCTACAATGAGCAGTTCTTC
CDR3aa: CASSLWRASYNEQFF

abundance: -
v_gene: TRBV5-1
j_gene: TRBJ2-7
d_gene: TRBD1
CDR3nt: TGCGCCAGCAGCCACCCCGGGACAGGGGGCTACGAGCAGTACTTC
CDR3aa: CASSHPGTGGYEQYF

abundance: -
v_gene: TRBV7-9
j_gene: TRBJ1-2
d_gene: -
CDR3nt: TGTGCCAGCAGCTTCTGGACAGAAAAGGATGGCTACACCTTC
CDR3aa: CASSFWTEKDGYTF

abundance: -
v_gene: TRBV20-1
j_gene: TRBJ2-2
d_gene: -
CDR3nt: TGCAGTGCTAGAGATCCGTTAGTTGGCGGGGAGCTGTTTTTT
CDR3aa: CSARDPLVGGELFF

abundance: -
v_gene: TRBV27
j_gene: TRBJ2-1
d_gene: -
CDR3nt: TGTGCCAGCCGAGACTACAATGAGCAGTTCTTC
CDR3aa: CASRDYNEQFF

abundance: -
v_gene: TRBV5-1
j_gene: TRBJ2-1
d_gene: TRBD2
CDR3nt: TGCGCCAGCAGCCCTACTAGCGGGGGAAATTACAATGAGCAGTTCTTC
CDR3aa: CASSPTSGGNYNEQFF

abundance: -
v_gene: TRBV3-1
j_gene: TRBJ1-2
d_gene: TRBD1
CDR3nt: TGTGCCAGCAGTCGTTCAGGGGGCTCTAGTGGCTACACCTTC
CDR3aa: CASSRSGGSSGYTF